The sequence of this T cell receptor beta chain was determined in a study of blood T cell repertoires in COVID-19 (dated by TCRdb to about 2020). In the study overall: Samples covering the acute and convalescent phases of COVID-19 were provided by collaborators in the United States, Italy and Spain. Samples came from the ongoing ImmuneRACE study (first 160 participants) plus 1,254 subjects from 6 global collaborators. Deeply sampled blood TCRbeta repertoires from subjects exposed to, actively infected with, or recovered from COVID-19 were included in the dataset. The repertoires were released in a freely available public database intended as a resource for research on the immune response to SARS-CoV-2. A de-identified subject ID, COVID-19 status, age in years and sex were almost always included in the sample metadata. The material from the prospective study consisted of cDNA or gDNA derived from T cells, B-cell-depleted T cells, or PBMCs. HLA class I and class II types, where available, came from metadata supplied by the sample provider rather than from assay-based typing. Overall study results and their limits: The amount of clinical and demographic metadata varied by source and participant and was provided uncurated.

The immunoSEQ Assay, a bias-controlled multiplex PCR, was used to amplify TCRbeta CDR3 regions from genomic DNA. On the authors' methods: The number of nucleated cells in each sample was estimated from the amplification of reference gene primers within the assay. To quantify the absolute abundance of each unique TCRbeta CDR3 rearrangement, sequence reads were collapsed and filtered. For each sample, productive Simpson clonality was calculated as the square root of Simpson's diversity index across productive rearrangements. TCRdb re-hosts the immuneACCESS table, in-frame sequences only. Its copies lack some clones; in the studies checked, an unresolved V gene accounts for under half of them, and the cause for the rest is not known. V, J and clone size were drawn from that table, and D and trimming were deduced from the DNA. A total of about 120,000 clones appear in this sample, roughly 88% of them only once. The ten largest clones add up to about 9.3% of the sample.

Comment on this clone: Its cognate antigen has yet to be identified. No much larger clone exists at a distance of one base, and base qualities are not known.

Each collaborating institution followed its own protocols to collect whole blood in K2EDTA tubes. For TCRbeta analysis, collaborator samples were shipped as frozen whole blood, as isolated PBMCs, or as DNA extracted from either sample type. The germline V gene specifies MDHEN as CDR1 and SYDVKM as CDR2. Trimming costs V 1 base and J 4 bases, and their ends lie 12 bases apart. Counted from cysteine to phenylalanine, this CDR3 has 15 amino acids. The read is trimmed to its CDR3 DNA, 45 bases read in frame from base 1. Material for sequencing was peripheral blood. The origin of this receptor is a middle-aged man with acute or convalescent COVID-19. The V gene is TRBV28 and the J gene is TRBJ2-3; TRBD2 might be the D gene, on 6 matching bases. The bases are TGTGCCAGCAGTTTATTGACTAGTGAGGCAGATACGCAGTATTTT. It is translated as CASSLLTSEADTQYF.